This T cell receptor (beta chain) appears in the sequencing data of a study of blood T cell repertoires in COVID-19. Original processing notes: Reference gene primer amplification gave nucleated cell count estimates. Data came from immunoSEQ multiplex PCR; TCRdb stores just in-frame clones and leaves some out. The V and J calls and clone size are taken from that table; D and trimming were inferred from the DNA. Of some 130,000 clones in the sample, around nine tenths are singletons; the top ten hold roughly 4.3%. Seattle patients were enrolled during active infection and followed longitudinally. The V end was cut by 3 bases, the J end by 0 bases, with 3 bases between. The CDR3 loop spans 12 amino acids. Germline V gene sequence: CDR1 MDHEN, CDR2 SYDVKM.

The receptor was isolated from a man aged 60-69 years with COVID-19, enrolled during active disease. The sample taken for sequencing was peripheral blood. The chain links TRBV28 to TRBJ2-7; D call uncertain. Here the CDR3 reads CASSFSSYEQYF. CDR3 DNA: TGTGCCAGCAGTTTCTCCTCCTACGAGCAGTACTTC.